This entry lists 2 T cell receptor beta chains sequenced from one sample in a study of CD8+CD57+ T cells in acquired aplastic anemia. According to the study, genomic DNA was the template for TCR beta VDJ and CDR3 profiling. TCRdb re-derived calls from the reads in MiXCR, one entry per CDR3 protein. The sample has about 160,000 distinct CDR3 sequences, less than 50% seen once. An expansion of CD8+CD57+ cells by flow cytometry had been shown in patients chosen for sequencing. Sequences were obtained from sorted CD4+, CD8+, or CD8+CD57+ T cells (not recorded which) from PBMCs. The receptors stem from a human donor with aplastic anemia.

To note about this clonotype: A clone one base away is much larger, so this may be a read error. This CDR3 is CASSPWGYNEQFF. CDR3 DNA sequence: TGTGCCAGCAGCCCCTGGGGGTACAATGAGCAGTTCTTC. V usage is TRBV25-1 and J usage is TRBJ2-1, with D perhaps matching TRBD1 or TRBD2 (5 bases each). The CDR3 runs to 13 residues. Trimming took off 6 bases at V and 4 bases at J, with 10 bases between the two ends. The germline gives CDR1 MGHDK, CDR2 SYGVNS.

CDR3 in amino acids: CSLMTGPGNEQFF. CDR3 in DNA: TGCAGCCTCATGACGGGGCCAGGGAATGAGCAGTTCTTC. The chain links TRBV29-1 to TRBJ2-1; D is tentatively TRBD1 or TRBD2 (5 bases each). CDR3 length: 13 amino acids. Trimming removed 8 bases at V and 7 bases at J, with 18 bases between. Germline CDR1 and CDR2: SQVTM and ANQGSEA.